This TCR beta chain stems from a study of shared clonotypes between healthy human individuals (dated by TCRdb to 2020 to 2022). Notes on the research overall: A few men and a couple of women, aged 18 to 49 years, made up the cohort. To increase sequencing depth and limit assay-specific biases, TCR repertoire library preparation and sequencing were carried out by different laboratories using diverse techniques. To estimate repertoire size and how much clonotype sharing occurs between individuals, the study deeply sequenced the blood TCR repertoires of 5 or 6 healthy adults. Each donor's leukapheresis produced roughly between about 0.8 and 10 billion PBMCs.

CDR1 and CDR2, per the germline V gene, are KGHSH and LQKENI. The germline ends are 14 bases apart after V is trimmed by 6 bases and J by 0 bases. From cysteine to phenylalanine, the CDR3 is 15 amino acids long. Only the CDR3 DNA is retained, 45 bases long and in frame from the first base. TCR CDR3 regions were amplified from genomic DNA by multiplex PCR using the deep immunoSEQ assay. Extracted genomic DNA from each cell subset was spread evenly across all wells of several immunoSEQ 96-well plates, with each plate serving as a replicate. Each replicate PCR for unsorted PBMC received about 0.3 ug genomic DNA, equal to about 30,000 T cell genomes. Ten immunoSEQ deep assay plates were used to sequence the unsorted PBMC genomic DNA. Purified libraries were quantified with a Qubit 3.0 fluorometer, sized on a Bioanalyzer 2100, and re-quantified with the KAPA Library Quantification kit. Every immunoSEQ 96-well plate was sequenced on a dedicated single-read 150-cycle Illumina NextSeq 550 flow cell. The original pipeline was this. Because the immunoSEQ output held only junctional sequences and lacked quality scores, the filtering could not match the filtering applied to full-length reads. To assign V/J genes and CDR3, sequences were annotated against IMGT germline references using PyIR, a Python wrapper for IgBLAST v1.9. Any read was removed if the V/J assignment was weak (E-value above 1e-6), the CDR3 was missing, or the read contained stop codons, out-of-frame junctions, or ambiguous translated residues. A V3J clonotype was defined by an identical inferred V gene, J gene, and CDR3 amino acid sequence. Percentage overlap between repertoires was computed as shared unique clonotypes divided by the size of the smaller repertoire. Three approaches were used to assess repertoire richness: RTK rarefaction, the Chao1 estimator, and Recon v2.1 estimates of unobserved clonotypes. TCRdb retrieved this table from immuneACCESS and kept in-frame rearrangements only. Not all clones are present; in checked studies, unresolved V genes account for under half, and no reason is known for the remainder. That table is the source of V, J and clone size, and D and trimming were worked out from the DNA. The sample has about half a million clones on record, approximately 79% of them singletons. Of the sample, about 12% is held by the ten largest clones.

For this clone: Its antigen target is currently unknown. It has no much larger one-base neighbor in the sample; base qualities were not kept.

Healthy HIV-negative adults with no recently reported acute infections or vaccinations were included as donors. Only Caucasian adults living in Nashville, Tennessee, USA were represented among the donors. In the unsorted samples, 90 million to 100 million PBMCs were counted, and genomic DNA was extracted using the QIAamp DNA Blood Mini kit. Blood was collected by leukapheresis, and PBMCs were isolated by Ficoll-Histopaque density gradient centrifugation and then cryopreserved in liquid nitrogen vapor phase. What the study reported, not specific to this receptor: The genetic and exposure-history diversity represented was limited by the small number of donors. Based on pairwise subsampling, the degree of clonotype sharing among donors was expected to be affected by sequencing depth. Only blood was sampled, and tissue TCR repertoires likely differ from those in blood.

The rearranged segments are TRBV18 and TRBJ1-1; TRBD1 might be the D gene, on 5 matching bases. Specimen: PBMCs. The TCR sequence derives from a woman aged 40 to 50 in good health. Some clones in this sample may be carry-over from other donors' samples. The sequenced DNA: TGTGCCAGCTCCCGGGAGCAGGGAATGAACACTGAAGCTTTCTTT. This sequence encodes CASSREQGMNTEAFF.